A selection of T cell receptor beta chains follows, all from one sample in a study of T-cell memory formation after mild COVID-19. Via MiXCR, TCRdb re-called the 5' RACE reads, giving one row per CDR3 protein. Among 300,000 to 400,000 distinct CDR3 sequences listed, roughly 15% were seen once. The sequencing input was PBMCs or a T cell subset sorted from them (not recorded which). Receptor source: a man younger than 35 who had mild COVID-19 (a few samples of this study predate the infection). Cell type and time point are not known. CDR3s include the opening cysteine and the closing phenylalanine or tryptophan. A D gene is named only where the DNA matches it firmly. Clone size is not always given. Where it is, it says once, few, many or a class for expanded clones.

CDR3 | DNA | V | size | D | J
CASSSPGEQYF | TGTGCCAGCAGCTCACCAGGCGAGCAGTACTTC | TRBV11-2 | . | . | TRBJ2-7
CASSPSPGRVDGYNEQFF | TGTGCCAGCAGCCCAAGCCCAGGGAGAGTCGACGGCTACAATGAGCAGTTCTTC | TRBV13 | few | . | TRBJ2-1
CASSYSYEQFF | TGTGCCAGCAGTTACTCGTATGAGCAGTTCTTC | TRBV6-2/TRBV6-3 | few | . | TRBJ2-1
CASSENSRADGYTF | TGTGCCAGCAGTGAGAATAGTAGGGCGGATGGCTACACCTTC | TRBV2 | once | . | TRBJ1-2
CASSLPSGYGGQETQYF | TGTGCCAGCAGCTTGCCTTCGGGGTACGGGGGACAAGAGACCCAGTACTTC | TRBV5-4 | . | . | TRBJ2-5
CASSYSAGQGAYEQYF | TGTGCCAGCAGTTACTCGGCCGGACAGGGGGCCTACGAGCAGTACTTC | TRBV6-6 | . | TRBD1 | TRBJ2-7
CASSLGGPRSGANVLTF | TGTGCCAGCAGCTTAGGGGGACCGAGATCTGGGGCCAACGTCCTGACTTTC | TRBV7-2 | . | . | TRBJ2-6
CASSYSSGSNEQFF | TGTGCCAGCAGTTACTCGTCGGGGTCCAATGAGCAGTTCTTC | TRBV6-5 | few | . | TRBJ2-1
CASTWTPMNTEAFF | TGCGCCAGCACCTGGACACCAATGAACACTGAAGCTTTCTTT | TRBV5-1 | few | . | TRBJ1-1
CASSFRLWDEKLFF | TGTGCCAGCAGTTTCAGGTTGTGGGATGAAAAACTGTTTTTT | TRBV28 | few | . | TRBJ1-4
CASGDLEQFF | TGTGCCAGCGGGGACCTTGAGCAGTTCTTC | TRBV6-6 | . | . | TRBJ2-1
CASSIRGQGAYEQYF | TGTGCCAGTAGTATTCGGGGCCAGGGGGCCTACGAGCAGTACTTC | TRBV19 | few | TRBD1 | TRBJ2-7
CASSLAGGRMNTEAFF | TGTGCCAGCAGTTTAGCAGGGGGGAGAATGAACACTGAAGCTTTCTTT | TRBV12-3/TRBV12-4 | . | . | TRBJ1-1
CASSVSGTSGGVEQFF | TGTGCCAGCAGCGTCTCCGGGACTAGCGGGGGGGTTGAGCAGTTCTTC | TRBV9 | . | TRBD2 | TRBJ2-1
CASSLDGITIRNTGELFF | TGCGCCAGCAGCTTGGATGGGATCACTATAAGGAACACCGGGGAGCTGTTTTTT | TRBV5-1 | few | . | TRBJ2-2
CASSLRTLGLSEKLFF | TGTGCCAGCAGCTTACGGACACTAGGGTTATCTGAAAAACTGTTTTTT | TRBV7-6 | . | . | TRBJ1-4
CASSWGLAEADTQYF | TGTGCCAGCAGCTGGGGACTAGCGGAGGCGGATACGCAGTATTTT | TRBV2 | . | TRBD2 | TRBJ2-3
CSVTGTDTDTQYF | TGCAGCGTTACCGGGACGGATACAGATACGCAGTATTTT | TRBV29-1 | many | . | TRBJ2-3
CASSGGDYYYEQYF | TGCGCCAGCAGCGGAGGGGACTACTACTACGAGCAGTACTTC | TRBV5-1 | many | TRBD2 | TRBJ2-7
CASFPLRSQPQHF | TGTGCCAGCTTCCCCCTCCGGAGTCAGCCCCAGCATTTT | TRBV6-2/TRBV6-3 | few | . | TRBJ1-5
CASSLGHTNQPQHF | TGTGCCAGCAGCTTGGGGCATACCAATCAGCCCCAGCATTTT | TRBV7-6 | . | . | TRBJ1-5
CASSPRPGTHEQYF | TGCGCCAGCAGCCCTCGTCCTGGGACCCACGAGCAGTACTTC | TRBV4-3 | . | . | TRBJ2-7
CASTGTGGGEQFF | TGCGCCAGCACCGGGACAGGGGGCGGTGAGCAGTTCTTC | TRBV23-1 | few | TRBD1 | TRBJ2-1
CASSSGAGGTFEQFF | TGTGCCAGCAGCTCCGGAGCGGGGGGCACTTTTGAGCAGTTCTTC | TRBV7-7 | few | TRBD2 | TRBJ2-1
CASSPGTSADTQYF | TGTGCCAGCAGCCCAGGGACTAGCGCGGATACGCAGTATTTT | TRBV9 | few | TRBD2 | TRBJ2-3
CASSEYQGGGSYNEQFF | TGTGCCAGCAGTGAATACCAGGGCGGGGGCTCCTACAATGAGCAGTTCTTC | TRBV25-1 | few | TRBD2 | TRBJ2-1
CASTGPGGHGYTF | TGCGCCAGCACCGGACCCGGGGGCCATGGCTACACCTTC | TRBV5-1 | many | . | TRBJ1-2
CASSVAGGRNTEAFF | TGTGCCAGCAGCGTAGCAGGGGGAAGGAACACTGAAGCTTTCTTT | TRBV9 | few | TRBD1 | TRBJ1-1